Sequencing of this T cell receptor beta chain was carried out in a study of T cells in Graves' hyperthyroidism and ophthalmopathy (dated by TCRdb to about 2019). Regarding the research as a whole: Peripheral blood samples were taken at initial diagnosis, before any treatment was given. Thyroid tissue and blood T-cell repertoires from more than five Graves' hyperthyroidism patients were also compared in the study. The paper describes TCR Vbeta CDR3 sequencing of about 140 peripheral blood samples, made up of about 40 ophthalmopathy patients, around 78 hyperthyroidism patients and 17 progressor patients. The 100 discovery patients were randomly split 7:3 into training and test sets. Once sampling was done, hyperthyroidism patients were given methimazole at a starting dose of 30 mg daily, whereas ophthalmopathy patients were given high-dose intravenous methylprednisolone. A discovery cohort of about 95 patients, approximately 45 with Graves' ophthalmopathy and roughly 59 with stable Graves' hyperthyroidism, was used to find distinguishing TCR V-J signatures. An independent validation cohort of 18 to 20 hyperthyroidism patients and 17 patients who later progressed to ophthalmopathy tested prospective prediction of ophthalmopathy.

Reading the germline V gene gives CDR1 SGHVS and CDR2 FNYEAQ. V loses 4 bases at its end and J loses 5 bases; junction bases beyond the gene matches: 7. The CDR3 goes from the cysteine to the phenylalanine over 16 residues. CDR3 DNA only is kept here, 48 bases in frame from base 1. TCR beta CDR3 regions were amplified from RNA transcripts. The first round of RT-PCR for the TCR CDR3 was performed with the HTBI primer set and the Qiagen OneStep RT-PCR kit. A second multiplex PCR round built the libraries, followed by size selection and purification. The libraries were sequenced on an Illumina HiSeq2000 using paired-end 100 bp reads. On the study's bioinformatics: SOAPnuke was used to process the raw data, with reads discarded if the reads contained adapters or uncalled bases, had a mean Phred below 15, or lacked an exact constant-primer or identifier match. COPE v1.2.5 was used to merge high-quality paired reads, and clonotypes were defined as unique nucleotide sequences. Clonotypes were aligned to IMGT TRBV, TRBD and TRBJ reference segments using MiTCR v1.1. The analysis was restricted to V-J combinations with a frequency above 0.0001, which together covered about 99% of the repertoires. A TCS score was defined as the ratio between F50 (clonal expansion) and ExV (chaos), using BLOSUM62-based TCRdist between CDR3 peptides within each V-J. Welch's t-statistics and random forest reduced roughly 540 V-J features to 13, which were used in a naive Bayes classifier (R e1071). The public sequencing data were trimmed at Q25 with fastp and processed into clonotypes with MiXCR by TCRdb, which kept only in-frame beta chains. Each entry merges the rows of one CDR3 protein and shows their most common DNA and genes. TCRdb, not the original authors, processed these V and J calls. The sample table lists around 440,000 distinct CDR3 sequences, 15% to 19% of them with a count of one. The biggest ten clones account for 7.5% to 9% of the sample.

Stable Graves' hyperthyroidism was defined as no progression to ophthalmopathy during 18 months of follow-up. Hyperthyroidism patients were newly diagnosed, had a disease duration of under 2 months, and were aged 18 to 65 years. Any patient with an uncontrolled infection, another autoimmune disease, pregnancy or lactation was excluded. Diagnoses relied on clinical symptoms, serum thyroxine and TRAb, thyroid ultrasound and orbital computed tomography. PBMCs were isolated from 8 to 10 ml of fresh peripheral blood by Ficoll-Paque density gradient centrifugation. Trizol reagent was used to extract total RNA, and RNA quality was then checked on an Agilent 2100 Bioanalyzer. The study at large found these results: Most expanded thyroid clonotypes (frequency above 0.001) were also found in blood, which suggests that blood repertoires may mirror thyroid immune responses. In validation, the model predicted progression to ophthalmopathy a median of 6.5 months before onset, with around 70% sensitivity and about 72% specificity. No statistical method was used to fix the sample size in advance, and group allocation was not hidden from the investigators. A model built on a 13 V-J signature distinguished ophthalmopathy from stable hyperthyroidism, reaching roughly 88% sensitivity and around 81% specificity in cross-validation and 80%/75% in testing.

For this clonotype: It lacks a known antigen. Qualities for individual bases were not recorded, and no much larger clone is one base off.

This sequence was found in a woman younger than 30 with Graves' hyperthyroidism. Recombination connected TRBV7-6 to TRBJ2-1; 11 of the junction bases match TRBD2. The sample taken for sequencing was blood. The nucleotide sequence reads as follows: TGTGCCAGCAGCTGGCGTCCGGGACTAGCGGACAATGAGCAGTTCTTC. Its coded protein is CASSWRPGLADNEQFF.